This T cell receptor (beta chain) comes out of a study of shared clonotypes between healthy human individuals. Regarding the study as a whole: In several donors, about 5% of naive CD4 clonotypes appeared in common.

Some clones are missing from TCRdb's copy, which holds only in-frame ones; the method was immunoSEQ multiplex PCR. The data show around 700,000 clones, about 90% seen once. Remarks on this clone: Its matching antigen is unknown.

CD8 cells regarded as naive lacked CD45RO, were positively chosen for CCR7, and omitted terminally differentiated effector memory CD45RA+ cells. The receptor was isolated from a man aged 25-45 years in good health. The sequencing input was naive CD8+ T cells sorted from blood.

The CDR3 reads CSAQAGNSYEQYF. CDR3 bases: TGCAGCGCCCAAGCGGGGAACTCCTACGAGCAGTACTTC. J is TRBJ2-7 and V is TRBV29-1, with TRBD2 matching over 7 bases. The CDR3 has 13 amino acids. Germline-derived CDR1 and CDR2 are SQVTM and ANQGSEA. V gave up 7 bases and J gave up 0 bases; unmatched junction bases: 6.